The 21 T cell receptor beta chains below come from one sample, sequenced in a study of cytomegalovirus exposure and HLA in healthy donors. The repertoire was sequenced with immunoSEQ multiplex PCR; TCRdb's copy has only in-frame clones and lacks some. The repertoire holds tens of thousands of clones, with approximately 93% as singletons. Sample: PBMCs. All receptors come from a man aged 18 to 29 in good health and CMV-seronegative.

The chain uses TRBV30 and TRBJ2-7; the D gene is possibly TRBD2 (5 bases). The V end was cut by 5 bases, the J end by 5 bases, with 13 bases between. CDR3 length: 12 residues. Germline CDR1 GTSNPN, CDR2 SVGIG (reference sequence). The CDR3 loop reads CAWGQSGDEQYF. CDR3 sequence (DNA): TGTGCCTGGGGGCAGTCCGGGGACGAGCAGTACTTC.

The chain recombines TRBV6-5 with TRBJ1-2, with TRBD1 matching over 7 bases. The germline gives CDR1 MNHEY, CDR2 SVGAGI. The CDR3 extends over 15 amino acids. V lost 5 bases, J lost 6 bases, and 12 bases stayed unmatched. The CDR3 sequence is CASSPEPQGVNGYTF. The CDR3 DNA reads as TGTGCCAGCAGTCCCGAACCCCAGGGGGTCAATGGCTACACCTTC.

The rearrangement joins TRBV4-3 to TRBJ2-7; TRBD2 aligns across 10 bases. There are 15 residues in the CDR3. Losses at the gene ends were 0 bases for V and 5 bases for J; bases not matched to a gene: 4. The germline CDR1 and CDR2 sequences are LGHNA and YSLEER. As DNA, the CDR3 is TGCGCCAGCAGCCAAGAGGGACTAGCGTTCGACGAGCAGTACTTC. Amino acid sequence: CASSQEGLAFDEQYF.

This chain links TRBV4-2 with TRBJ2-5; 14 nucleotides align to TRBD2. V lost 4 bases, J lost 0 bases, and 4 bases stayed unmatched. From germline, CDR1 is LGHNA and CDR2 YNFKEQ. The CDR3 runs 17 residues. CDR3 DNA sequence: TGTGCCAGCAGCCCCCGACTAGCGGGAGGGGACCAAGAGACCCAGTACTTC. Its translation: CASSPRLAGGDQETQYF.

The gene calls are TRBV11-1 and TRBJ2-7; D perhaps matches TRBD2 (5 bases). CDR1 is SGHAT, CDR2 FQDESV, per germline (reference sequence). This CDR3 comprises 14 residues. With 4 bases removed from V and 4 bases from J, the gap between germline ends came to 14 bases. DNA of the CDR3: TGTGCCAGCAGCTCTCCCGGGATCCCATACGAGCAGTACTTC. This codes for CASSSPGIPYEQYF. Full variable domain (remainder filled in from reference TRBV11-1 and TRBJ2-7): EAEVAQSPRYKITEKSQAVAFWCDPISGHATLYWYRQILGQGPELLVQFQDESVVDDSQLPKDRFSAERLKGVDSTLKIQPAELGDSAMYLCASSSPGIPYEQYFGPGTRLTVT.

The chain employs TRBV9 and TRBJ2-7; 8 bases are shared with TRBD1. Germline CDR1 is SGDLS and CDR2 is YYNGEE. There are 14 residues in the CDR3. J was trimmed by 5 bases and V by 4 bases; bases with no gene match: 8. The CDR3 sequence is CASSLGQETHEQYF. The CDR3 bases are TGTGCCAGCAGCCTGGGACAGGAAACCCACGAGCAGTACTTC.

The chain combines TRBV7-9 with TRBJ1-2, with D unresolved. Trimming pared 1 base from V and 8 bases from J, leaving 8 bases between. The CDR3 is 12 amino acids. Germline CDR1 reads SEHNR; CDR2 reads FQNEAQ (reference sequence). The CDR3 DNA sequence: TGTGCCAGCAGCTTAGGGAGTGGAGGCTACACCTTC. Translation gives CASSLGSGGYTF.

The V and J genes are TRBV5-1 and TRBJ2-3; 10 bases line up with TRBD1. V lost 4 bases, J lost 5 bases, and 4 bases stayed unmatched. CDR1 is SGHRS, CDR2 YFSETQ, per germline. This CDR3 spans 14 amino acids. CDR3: CASSLDRGEDTQYF. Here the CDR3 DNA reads TGCGCCAGCAGCCTGGACAGGGGGGAAGATACGCAGTATTTT.

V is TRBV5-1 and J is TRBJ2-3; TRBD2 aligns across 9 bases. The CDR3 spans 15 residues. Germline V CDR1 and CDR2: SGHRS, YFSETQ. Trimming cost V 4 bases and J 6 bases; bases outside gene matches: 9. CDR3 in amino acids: CASSPTSGSHDTQYF. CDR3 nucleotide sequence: TGCGCCAGCAGCCCGACTAGCGGATCACATGATACGCAGTATTTT.

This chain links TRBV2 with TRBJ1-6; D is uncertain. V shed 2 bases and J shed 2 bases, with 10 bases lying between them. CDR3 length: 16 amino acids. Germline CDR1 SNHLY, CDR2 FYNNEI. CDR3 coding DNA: TGTGCCAGCAGTGAATCCAGGTCACCCTATAATTCACCCCTCCACTTT. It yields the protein CASSESRSPYNSPLHF.

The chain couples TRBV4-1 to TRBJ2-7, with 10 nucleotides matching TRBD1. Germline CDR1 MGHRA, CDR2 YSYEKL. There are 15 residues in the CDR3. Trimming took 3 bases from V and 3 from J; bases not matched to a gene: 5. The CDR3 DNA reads TGCGCCAGCAGCCACCCGGGACAGGGGCGCTACGAGCAGTACTTC. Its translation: CASSHPGQGRYEQYF.

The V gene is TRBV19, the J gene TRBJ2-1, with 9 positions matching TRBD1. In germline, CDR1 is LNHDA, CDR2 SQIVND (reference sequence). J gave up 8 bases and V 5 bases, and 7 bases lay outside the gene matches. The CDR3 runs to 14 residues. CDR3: CASSPGTGLDEQFF. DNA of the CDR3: TGTGCCAGTAGTCCGGGGACAGGGTTGGATGAGCAGTTCTTC.

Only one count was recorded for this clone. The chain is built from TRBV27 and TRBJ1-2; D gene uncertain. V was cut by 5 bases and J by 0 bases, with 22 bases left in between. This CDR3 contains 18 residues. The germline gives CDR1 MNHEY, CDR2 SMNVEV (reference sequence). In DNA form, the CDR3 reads TGTGCCAGCAGTCTCCTCTTCCCGGCCACGGGGACTAACTATGGCTACACCTTC. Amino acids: CASSLLFPATGTNYGYTF.

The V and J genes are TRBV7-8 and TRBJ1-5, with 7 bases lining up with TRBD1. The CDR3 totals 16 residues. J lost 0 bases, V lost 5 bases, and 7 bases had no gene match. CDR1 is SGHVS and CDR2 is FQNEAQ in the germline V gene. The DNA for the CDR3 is TGTGCCAGCAGCGTGGGACAGACAATTAGCAATCAGCCCCAGCATTTT. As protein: CASSVGQTISNQPQHF.

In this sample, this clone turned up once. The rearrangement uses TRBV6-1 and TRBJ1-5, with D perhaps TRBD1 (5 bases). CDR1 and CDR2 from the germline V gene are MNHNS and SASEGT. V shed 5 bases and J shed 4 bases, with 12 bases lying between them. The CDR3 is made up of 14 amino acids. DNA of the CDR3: TGTGCCAGCAGTCCTGGACAACTGAATCAGCCCCAGCATTTT. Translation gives CASSPGQLNQPQHF.

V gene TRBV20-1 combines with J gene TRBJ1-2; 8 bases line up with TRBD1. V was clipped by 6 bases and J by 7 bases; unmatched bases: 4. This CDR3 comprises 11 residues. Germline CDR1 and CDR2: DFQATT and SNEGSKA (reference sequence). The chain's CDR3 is CSARTGFGYTF. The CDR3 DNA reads TGCAGTGCGAGGACAGGGTTTGGCTACACCTTC.

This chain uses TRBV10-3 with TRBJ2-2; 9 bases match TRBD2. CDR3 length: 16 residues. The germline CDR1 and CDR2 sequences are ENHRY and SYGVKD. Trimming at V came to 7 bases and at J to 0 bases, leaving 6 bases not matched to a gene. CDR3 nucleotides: TGTGCCATCACCAAACTAGCGGGCACGAACACCGGGGAGCTGTTTTTT. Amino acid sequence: CAITKLAGTNTGELFF.

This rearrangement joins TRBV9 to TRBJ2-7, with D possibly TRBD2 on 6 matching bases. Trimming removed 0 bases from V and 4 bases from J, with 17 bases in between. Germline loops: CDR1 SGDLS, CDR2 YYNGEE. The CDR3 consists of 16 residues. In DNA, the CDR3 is TGTGCCAGCAGCGTAGATGCAGGAGGGTCATTTTACGAGCAGTACTTC. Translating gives CASSVDAGGSFYEQYF.

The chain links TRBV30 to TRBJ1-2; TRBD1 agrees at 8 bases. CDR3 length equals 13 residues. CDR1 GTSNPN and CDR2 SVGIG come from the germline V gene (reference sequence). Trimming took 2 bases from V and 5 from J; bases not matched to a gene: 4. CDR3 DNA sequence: TGTGCCTGGAGTCTAGGACAGGGTTATGGCTACACCTTC. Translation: CAWSLGQGYGYTF.

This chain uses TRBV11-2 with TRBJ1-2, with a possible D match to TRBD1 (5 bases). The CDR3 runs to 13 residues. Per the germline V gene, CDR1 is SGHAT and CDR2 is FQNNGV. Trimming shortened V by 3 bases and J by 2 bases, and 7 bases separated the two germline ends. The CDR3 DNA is TGTGCCAGCAGCTTGACAGAGAACTATGGCTACACCTTC. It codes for CASSLTENYGYTF.

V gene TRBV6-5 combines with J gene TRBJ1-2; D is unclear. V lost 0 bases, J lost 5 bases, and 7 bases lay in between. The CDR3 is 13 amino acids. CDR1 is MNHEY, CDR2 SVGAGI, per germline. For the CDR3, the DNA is TGTGCCAGCAGTTACTCGAGAGGGTATGGCTACACCTTC. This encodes CASSYSRGYGYTF.